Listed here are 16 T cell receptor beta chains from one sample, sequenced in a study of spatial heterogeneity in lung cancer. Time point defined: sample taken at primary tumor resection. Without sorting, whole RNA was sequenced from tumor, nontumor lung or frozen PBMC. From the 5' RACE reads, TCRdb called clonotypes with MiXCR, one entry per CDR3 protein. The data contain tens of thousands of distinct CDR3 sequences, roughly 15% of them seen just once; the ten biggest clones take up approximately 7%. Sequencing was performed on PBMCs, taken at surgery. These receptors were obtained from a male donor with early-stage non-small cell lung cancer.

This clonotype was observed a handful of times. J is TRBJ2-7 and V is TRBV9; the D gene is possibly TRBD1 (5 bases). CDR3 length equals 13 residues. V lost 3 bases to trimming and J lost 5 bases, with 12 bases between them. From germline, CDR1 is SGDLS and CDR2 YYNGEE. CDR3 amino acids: CASSAAQGNEQYF. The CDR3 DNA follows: TGTGCCAGCAGCGCGGCCCAGGGTAACGAGCAGTACTTC.

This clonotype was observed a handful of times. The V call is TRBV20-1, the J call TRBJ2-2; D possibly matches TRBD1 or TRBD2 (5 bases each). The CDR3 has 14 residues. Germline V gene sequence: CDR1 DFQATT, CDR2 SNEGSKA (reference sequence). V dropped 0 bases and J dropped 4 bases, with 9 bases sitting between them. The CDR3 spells CSARDGARTGELFF. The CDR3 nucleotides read TGCAGTGCTAGAGACGGGGCGCGCACCGGGGAGCTGTTTTTT.

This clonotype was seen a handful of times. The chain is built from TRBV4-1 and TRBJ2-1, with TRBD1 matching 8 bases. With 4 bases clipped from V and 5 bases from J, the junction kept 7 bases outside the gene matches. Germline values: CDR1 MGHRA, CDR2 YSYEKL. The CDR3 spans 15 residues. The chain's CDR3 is CASSLQTGAHNEQFF. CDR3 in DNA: TGCGCCAGCAGCCTCCAGACAGGGGCCCACAATGAGCAGTTCTTC.

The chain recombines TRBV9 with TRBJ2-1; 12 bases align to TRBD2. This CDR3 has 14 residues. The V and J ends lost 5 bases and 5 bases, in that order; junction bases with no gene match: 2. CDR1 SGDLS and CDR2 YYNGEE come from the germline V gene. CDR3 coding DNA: TGTGCCAGCAGTGGACTAGCGGGAAACAATGAGCAGTTCTTC. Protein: CASSGLAGNNEQFF.

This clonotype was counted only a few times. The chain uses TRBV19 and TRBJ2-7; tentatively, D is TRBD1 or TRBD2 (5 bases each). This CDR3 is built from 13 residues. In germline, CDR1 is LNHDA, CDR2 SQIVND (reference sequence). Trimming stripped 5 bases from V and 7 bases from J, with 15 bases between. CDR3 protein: CASSRGLGSEQYF. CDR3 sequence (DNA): TGTGCCAGTAGTCGGGGCCTTGGGAGTGAGCAGTACTTC.

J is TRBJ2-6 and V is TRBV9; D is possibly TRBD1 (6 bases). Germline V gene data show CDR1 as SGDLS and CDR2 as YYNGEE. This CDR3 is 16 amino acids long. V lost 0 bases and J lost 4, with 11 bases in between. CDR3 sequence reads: CASSVAFGQGANVLTF. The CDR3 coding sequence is TGTGCCAGCAGCGTAGCTTTCGGACAGGGGGCCAACGTCCTGACTTTC.

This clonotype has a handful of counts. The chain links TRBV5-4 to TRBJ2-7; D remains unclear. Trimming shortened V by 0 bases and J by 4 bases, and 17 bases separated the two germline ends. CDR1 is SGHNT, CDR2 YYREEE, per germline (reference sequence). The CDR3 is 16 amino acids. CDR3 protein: CASSLGGGGEGYEQYF. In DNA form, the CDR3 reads TGTGCCAGCAGCTTGGGCGGTGGCGGAGAAGGGTACGAGCAGTACTTC.

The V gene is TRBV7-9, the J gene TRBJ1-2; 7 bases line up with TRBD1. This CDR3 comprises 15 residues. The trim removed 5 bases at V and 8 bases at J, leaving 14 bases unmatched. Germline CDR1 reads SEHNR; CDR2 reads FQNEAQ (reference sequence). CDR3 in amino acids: CASSPGGTLGNGYTF. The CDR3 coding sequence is TGTGCCAGCAGCCCAGGGGGGACACTCGGAAACGGCTACACCTTC.

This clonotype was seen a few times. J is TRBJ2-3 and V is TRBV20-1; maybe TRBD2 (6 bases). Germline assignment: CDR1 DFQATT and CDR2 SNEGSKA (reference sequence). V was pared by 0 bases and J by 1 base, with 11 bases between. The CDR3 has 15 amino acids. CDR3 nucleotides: TGCAGTGCTAGAGACCCCGGGAGAGGCACAGATACGCAGTATTTT. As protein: CSARDPGRGTDTQYF.

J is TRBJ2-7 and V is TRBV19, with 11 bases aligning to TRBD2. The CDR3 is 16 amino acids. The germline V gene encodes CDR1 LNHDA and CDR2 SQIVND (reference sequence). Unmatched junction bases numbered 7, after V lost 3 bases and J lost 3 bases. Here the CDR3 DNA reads TGTGCCAGTAGTATTAATATGGGACTAGCGGTCTACGAGCAGTACTTC. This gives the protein CASSINMGLAVYEQYF. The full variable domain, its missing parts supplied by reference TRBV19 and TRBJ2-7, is DGGITQSPKYLFRKEGQNVTLSCEQNLNHDAMYWYRQDPGQGLRLIYYSQIVNDFQKGDIAEGYSVSREKKESFPLTVTSAQKNPTAFYLCASSINMGLAVYEQYFGPGTRLTVT.

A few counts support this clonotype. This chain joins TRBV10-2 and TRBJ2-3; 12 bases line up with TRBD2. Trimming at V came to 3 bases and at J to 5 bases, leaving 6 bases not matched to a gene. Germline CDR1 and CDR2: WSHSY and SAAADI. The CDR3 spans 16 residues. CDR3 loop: CASSDLAGGPGDTQYF. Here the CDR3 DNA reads TGCGCCAGCAGTGATCTAGCGGGAGGGCCTGGAGATACGCAGTATTTT.

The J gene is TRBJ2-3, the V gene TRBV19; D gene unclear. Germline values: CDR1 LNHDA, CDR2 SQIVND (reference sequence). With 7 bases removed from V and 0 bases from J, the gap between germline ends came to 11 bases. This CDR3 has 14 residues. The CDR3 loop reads CASTPAASTDTQYF. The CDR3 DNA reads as TGTGCCAGTACGCCAGCAGCTAGCACAGATACGCAGTATTTT.

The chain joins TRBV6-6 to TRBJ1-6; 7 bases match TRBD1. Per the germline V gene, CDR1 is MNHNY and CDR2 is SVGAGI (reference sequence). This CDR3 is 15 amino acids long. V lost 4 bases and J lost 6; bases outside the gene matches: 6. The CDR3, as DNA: TGTGCCAGCAGTTTGAGTCGACAGGGTAATTCACCCCTCCACTTT. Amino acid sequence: CASSLSRQGNSPLHF.

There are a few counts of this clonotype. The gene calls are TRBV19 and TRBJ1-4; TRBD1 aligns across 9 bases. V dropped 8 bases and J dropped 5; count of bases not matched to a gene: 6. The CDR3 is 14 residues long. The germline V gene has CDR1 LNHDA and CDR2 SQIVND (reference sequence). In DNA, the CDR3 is TGTGCCAGTCACACCGGGACAGGGAATGAAAAACTGTTTTTT. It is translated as CASHTGTGNEKLFF.

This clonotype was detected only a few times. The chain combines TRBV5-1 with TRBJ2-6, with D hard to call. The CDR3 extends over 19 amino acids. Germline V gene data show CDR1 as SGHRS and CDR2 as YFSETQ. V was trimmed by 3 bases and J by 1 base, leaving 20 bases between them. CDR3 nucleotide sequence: TGCGCCAGCAGCTCGGCTTTTGCAGGATGGTTTTCTGGGGCCAACGTCCTGACTTTC. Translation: CASSSAFAGWFSGANVLTF.

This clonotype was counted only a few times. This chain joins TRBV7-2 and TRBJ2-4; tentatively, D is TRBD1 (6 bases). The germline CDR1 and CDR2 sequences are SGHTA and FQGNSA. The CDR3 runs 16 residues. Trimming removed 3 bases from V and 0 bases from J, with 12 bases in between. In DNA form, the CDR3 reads TGTGCCAGCAGCTTGTATACAGGGCCAGCCAAAAACATTCAGTACTTC. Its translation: CASSLYTGPAKNIQYF.